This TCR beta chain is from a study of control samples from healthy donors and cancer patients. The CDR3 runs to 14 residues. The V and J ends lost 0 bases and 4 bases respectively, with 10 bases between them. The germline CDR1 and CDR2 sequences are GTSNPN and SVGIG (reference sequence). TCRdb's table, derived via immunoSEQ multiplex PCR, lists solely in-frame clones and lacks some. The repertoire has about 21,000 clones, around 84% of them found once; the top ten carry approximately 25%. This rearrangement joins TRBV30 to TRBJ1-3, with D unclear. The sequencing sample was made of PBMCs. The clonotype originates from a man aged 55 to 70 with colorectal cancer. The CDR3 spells CAWSVGSGGNTIYF. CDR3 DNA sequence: TGTGCCTGGAGTGTAGGTTCTGGGGGAAACACCATATATTTT. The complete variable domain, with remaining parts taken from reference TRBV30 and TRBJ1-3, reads SQTIHQWPATLVQPVGSPLSLECTVEGTSNPNLYWYRQAAGRGLQLLFYSVGIGQISSEVPQNLSASRPQDRQFILSSKKLLLSDSGFYLCAWSVGSGGNTIYFGEGSWLTVV.